This T cell receptor beta chain was sequenced for a study of T cells after yellow fever vaccination. Overall study findings and caveats: Detected again after the booster were most primary-vaccination clones, at roughly 95% CD4 and 88% CD8.

TCRdb analysed the 5' RACE reads with MiXCR anew, one entry per CDR3 protein. This sample carries a few hundred thousand distinct CDR3 sequences, 6% to 8% of them seen once, and the ten largest clones take approximately 16%. V gave up 3 bases and J gave up 0 bases, with 12 bases separating them. Germline CDR1 DFQATT, CDR2 SNEGSKA (reference sequence). The CDR3 spans 15 residues. This clonotype has just a few counts. Its specificity is not known. This chain joins TRBV20-1 and TRBJ2-1; perhaps TRBD1 as D (5 bases). The sequence was collected from a man aged 30-40 years who received the YFV17D yellow fever vaccine. The starting material was PBMCs, obtained 5 days after the yellow fever booster vaccination. CDR3 sequence: CSASSRDSSYNEQFF. Written as DNA, the CDR3 is TGCAGTGCTAGTTCCCGAGACAGCTCCTACAATGAGCAGTTCTTC.